The subject of this entry is one TCR beta chain. The data belong to a study of blood T cell repertoires in COVID-19. At the level of the study: Samples came from the United States, Italy and Spain, spanning acute and convalescent COVID-19.

This CDR3 has 17 amino acids. The V segment lost 0 bases and the J segment 1 base; nucleotides outside the gene matches: 6. Germline V CDR1 and CDR2: LGHDT, YNNKEL (reference sequence). TCRdb keeps only in-frame clones here, not all; method: immunoSEQ multiplex PCR. The data show roughly 43,000 clones, more than 65% seen once. The clonotype comes from a woman in her seventies with acute or convalescent COVID-19. Specimen: peripheral blood. The chain is built from TRBV3-1 (or the pseudogene TRBV3-2) and TRBJ2-3; 8 positions agree with TRBD2. CDR3: CASSQDRLAGGTDTQYF. As DNA, the CDR3 is TGTGCCAGCAGCCAAGATCGGCTAGCGGGTGGCACAGATACGCAGTATTTT.